This note documents a single T cell receptor beta chain sequence. Repertoires were generated with immunoSEQ multiplex PCR, while TCRdb's copy carries only in-frame clones and drops some. The sample records about 480,000 clones, roughly nine tenths being singletons. Treatment: some 19 received Ad26.COV2.S at low or high dose, single or two shots; 5 received placebo; per-sample allocation not given. The study sampled participants on day 63 after the first vaccine or placebo injection. At a Boston site, the person donating was an adult of 18-55 years. This entry comes from a study of Ad26.COV2.S vaccination and SARS-CoV-2 variants. Study overall: The authors gave Ad26.COV2.S intramuscularly, either once or twice 56 days apart.

Germline CDR1 and CDR2: LGHNA and YSLEER. V dropped 0 bases and J dropped 8 bases, with 23 bases sitting between them. CDR3 length equals 17 residues. V is TRBV4-3 and J is TRBJ2-7; D is perhaps TRBD1 (6 bases). Material: peripheral blood, obtained in a trial of Ad26.COV2.S vaccine versus placebo. The clonotype originates from a person aged 18-60 years who received the Ad26.COV2.S COVID-19 vaccine or a placebo. CDR3 in amino acids: CASSQDRGQIHPLKQYF. In DNA, the CDR3 is TGCGCCAGCAGCCAAGATCGAGGACAGATCCATCCCCTCAAGCAGTACTTC.